Shown below are 16 T cell receptor beta chains from a single sample sequenced in a study of T cell repertoires in cytomegalovirus infection. TCRdb passed the reads through MiXCR, listing each CDR3 protein once. The sample lists about 190,000 distinct CDR3 sequences, under 30% occurring once. Input material: PBMCs. These receptors came from a human donor in good health (CMV status not recorded). Some clones in this sample may be carry-over from other donors' samples.

The chain combines TRBV20-1 with TRBJ2-1; D is perhaps TRBD1 (5 bases). V shed 3 bases and J shed 1 base, with 16 bases lying between them. Germline values: CDR1 DFQATT, CDR2 SNEGSKA (reference sequence). The CDR3 runs 16 residues. The CDR3 reads CSASSTVDISYNEQFF. The CDR3 DNA reads TGCAGTGCTAGTTCGACAGTTGATATTTCCTACAATGAGCAGTTCTTC.

This chain links TRBV6-5 with TRBJ1-1, with D unresolved. The V gene lost 2 bases and the J gene lost 1 base, with 11 bases spanning the gap. Germline assignment: CDR1 MNHEY and CDR2 SVGAGI. CDR3 size: 15 residues. CDR3 sequence reads: CASSYLDGSNTEAFF. In DNA form, the CDR3 reads TGTGCCAGCAGTTACCTGGACGGGTCGAACACTGAAGCTTTCTTT.

This clonotype was detected only a few times. The chain couples TRBV29-1 to TRBJ2-1; a weak D match, TRBD2 (5 bases). Looked up from germline, CDR1 is SQVTM and CDR2 is ANQGSEA. Trimming pared 7 bases from V and 9 bases from J, leaving 13 bases between. The CDR3 runs to 11 residues. CDR3 coding DNA: TGCAGCGCCCCAGGCAGCGGTGAGCAGTTCTTC. Its translation is CSAPGSGEQFF.

The chain is built from TRBV12-3 or TRBV12-4 and TRBJ2-6, with unresolved D. The CDR3 is 13 amino acids. The V end was cut by 3 bases, the J end by 5 bases, with 5 bases between. CDR3 residues: CASSFDRANVLTF. CDR3 sequence (DNA): TGTGCCAGCAGTTTTGACAGGGCCAACGTCCTGACTTTC.

The chain is built from TRBV28 and TRBJ1-1; the D gene is possibly TRBD1 (5 bases). CDR1 is MDHEN, CDR2 SYDVKM, per germline. This CDR3 has 12 amino acids. V lost 7 bases and J lost 8, with 14 bases in between. DNA of the CDR3: TGTGCCAGCAACCCGGGGGACGGAGAAGCTTTCTTT. This translates into CASNPGDGEAFF.

The chain employs TRBV6-2 or TRBV6-3 and TRBJ2-5; D gene ambiguous. Per germline, CDR1 MNHEY and CDR2 SVGEGT. CDR3 length: 15 residues. V was pared by 0 bases and J by 2 bases, with 10 bases between. Here the CDR3 DNA reads TGTGCCAGCAGTTACTCGTCGGCAGGACAAGAGACCCAGTACTTC. Protein product: CASSYSSAGQETQYF.

The genes are TRBV7-9 and TRBJ1-6; TRBD1 matches at 8 bases. Looked up from germline, CDR1 is SEHNR and CDR2 is FQNEAQ (reference sequence). The CDR3 sequence is 15 residues long. The ends lost 5 bases at V and 7 bases at J; junction bases unmatched: 7. DNA for the CDR3: TGTGCCAGCAGCCGTGACAGGGGCCTCAATTCACCCCTCCACTTT. Amino acids: CASSRDRGLNSPLHF.

This clonotype was seen at least ten times. The chain uses TRBV7-9 and TRBJ2-7; TRBD2 is a possible D gene (6 bases). Trimming removed 1 base from V and 3 bases from J, with 16 bases in between. The CDR3 sequence is 16 residues long. In germline, CDR1 is SEHNR, CDR2 FQNEAQ (reference sequence). This chain's CDR3 is CASSLGGTLSDYEQYF. CDR3 sequence (DNA): TGTGCCAGCAGCTTAGGCGGGACGCTCAGTGACTACGAGCAGTACTTC.

The V gene is TRBV19, the J gene TRBJ1-1; TRBD1 is a possible D gene (6 bases). Germline V gene lookup returns CDR1 LNHDA and CDR2 SQIVND (reference sequence). The CDR3 is made up of 16 amino acids. Trimming took 7 bases from V and 1 from J, leaving 19 bases between them. CDR3 protein: CASKRDRDRTNTEAFF. CDR3 DNA sequence: TGTGCCAGTAAGCGGGACCGAGACAGGACGAACACTGAAGCTTTCTTT.

The V gene is TRBV7-9, the J gene TRBJ2-3; weak D call: TRBD2 (6 bases). CDR1 is SEHNR and CDR2 is FQNEAQ in the germline V gene (reference sequence). The CDR3 runs 15 residues. V was shortened by 5 bases and J by 4 bases, with 16 bases between the two germline ends. CDR3 in DNA: TGTGCCAGCAGCCCGTTCGGGGGAGCCGCAGATACGCAGTATTTT. This gives the protein CASSPFGGAADTQYF. Together with reference TRBV7-9 and TRBJ2-3, the CDR3 gives the full variable domain: DTGVSQNPRHKITKRGQNVTFRCDPISEHNRLYWYRQTLGQGPEFLTYFQNEAQLEKSRLLSDRFSAERPKGSFSTLEIQRTEQGDSAMYLCASSPFGGAADTQYFGPGTRLTVL.

This chain uses TRBV7-2 with TRBJ1-2; TRBD1 might be the D (5 bases). Germline V lookup: CDR1 SGHTA, CDR2 FQGNSA. V was clipped by 1 base and J by 2 bases, with 11 bases between them. There are 15 residues in the CDR3. The CDR3 nucleotides are TGTGCCAGCAGCTTAGAGGGGACGGGCAACTATGGCTACACCTTC. The encoded protein is CASSLEGTGNYGYTF. The variable domain in full, completed from reference TRBV7-2 and TRBJ1-2, reads GAGVSQSPSNKVTEKGKDVELRCDPISGHTALYWYRQSLGQGLEFLIYFQGNSAPDKSGLPSDRFSAERTGGSVSTLTIQRTQQEDSAVYLCASSLEGTGNYGYTFGSGTRLTVV.

The rearrangement links TRBV7-2 to TRBJ2-1; TRBD2 aligns across 11 bases. Germline V gene sequence: CDR1 SGHTA, CDR2 FQGNSA. There are 17 residues in the CDR3. V lost 5 bases, J lost 4 bases, and 10 bases stayed unmatched. The CDR3, as DNA: TGTGCCAGCAGCGACCAAAGTCTAGCGGGGGGATACAATGAGCAGTTCTTC. Its translation is CASSDQSLAGGYNEQFF.

This clonotype appeared once. The rearrangement joins TRBV5-6 to TRBJ1-1, with 10 bases aligning to TRBD1. Germline CDR1 and CDR2: SGHDT and YYEEEE. The CDR3 loop spans 15 amino acids. V shed 4 bases, J shed 6 bases, and the junction held 9 bases outside the gene matches. This CDR3 reads CASSPRTGGFAEAFF. CDR3 DNA: TGTGCCAGCAGCCCGAGGACAGGGGGTTTCGCTGAAGCTTTCTTT.

A few counts support this clonotype. The genes are TRBV5-1 and TRBJ2-1, with 10 bases aligning to TRBD1. Germline assignment: CDR1 SGHRS and CDR2 YFSETQ. The CDR3 extends over 22 amino acids. Unmatched junction bases numbered 19, after V lost 0 bases and J lost 1 base. CDR3 nucleotides: TGCGCCAGCAGCTTGGACCCCAGGGGACAGGGGTACACAACCGTATCCTACAATGAGCAGTTCTTC. Its protein product is CASSLDPRGQGYTTVSYNEQFF.

This clonotype was seen only a few times. V and J are TRBV4-2 and TRBJ1-6, with D uncertain. This CDR3 comprises 13 residues. V gave up 4 bases and J gave up 9 bases, with 10 bases separating them. From germline, CDR1 is LGHNA and CDR2 YNFKEQ. In DNA, the CDR3 is TGTGCCAGCAGCCCGCCCCGATCTTCACCCCTCCACTTT. Translating it yields CASSPPRSSPLHF.

This clonotype was observed many times. J is TRBJ1-5 and V is TRBV7-2; no clear D. The CDR3 contains 15 residues. Deletions cut 3 bases from V and 7 bases from J, with 16 bases between. Germline CDR1 reads SGHTA; CDR2 reads FQGNSA. CDR3 in amino acids: CASSLTRSFGQPQHF. In DNA form, the CDR3 reads TGTGCCAGCAGCTTGACCAGGTCATTCGGGCAGCCCCAGCATTTT.